The next 27 T cell receptor beta chains were all read from a single sample in a study of Ad26.COV2.S vaccination and SARS-CoV-2 variants. Specified treatment: approximately 18 received Ad26.COV2.S at low or high dose, single or two shots; 5 received placebo; per-sample allocation not given. The samples were gathered on day 63 after the first injection of vaccine or placebo. TCRdb keeps only in-frame clones here, not all; method: immunoSEQ multiplex PCR. The sample includes fewer than 500,000 clones, about 88% of them seen just once. The sequences come from peripheral blood, collected in a trial of Ad26.COV2.S vaccine versus placebo. Every receptor here comes from a person between 18 and 65 years old who received the Ad26.COV2.S COVID-19 vaccine or a placebo.

This clone was seen more than once but under ten times. The V gene is TRBV4-1, the J gene TRBJ1-5, with D possibly TRBD1 on 5 matching bases. The CDR3 is 21 residues long. Germline CDR1 MGHRA, CDR2 YSYEKL. Trimming pared 2 bases from V and 3 bases from J, leaving 29 bases between. CDR3 coding DNA: TGCGCCAGCAGCCAAAATTTTCGGTTCTTTGTCGGGACGGCCAACAATCAGCCCCAGCATTTT. This sequence encodes CASSQNFRFFVGTANNQPQHF.

This chain connects TRBV6-6 to TRBJ2-1; 15 nucleotides agree with TRBD2. Germline V gives CDR1 MNHNY, CDR2 SVGAGI (reference sequence). This CDR3 contains 17 residues. Unmatched junction bases numbered 9, after V lost 5 bases and J lost 7 bases. The CDR3 bases are TGTGCCAGCAGTCGCCGGACTAGCGGGGGGGCTGGAAATGAGCAGTTCTTC. It yields the protein CASSRRTSGGAGNEQFF.

J is TRBJ1-2 and V is TRBV30; TRBD1 agrees at 12 bases. CDR1 GTSNPN and CDR2 SVGIG come from the germline V gene (reference sequence). V was pared by 0 bases and J by 9 bases, with 8 bases of the junction left unmatched. The CDR3 spans 15 residues. The CDR3 DNA reads as TGTGCCTGGAGTGTCCCCGGGACAGGGGGCGACAGCTACACCTTC. Translating it yields CAWSVPGTGGDSYTF.

The gene calls are TRBV6-5 and TRBJ1-5; 8 bases match TRBD1. This CDR3 spans 16 amino acids. V gave up 4 bases and J gave up 2 bases; unmatched junction bases: 7. Germline-derived CDR1 and CDR2 are MNHEY and SVGAGI. The CDR3 loop is CASSLEWTGRNQPQHF. CDR3 DNA sequence: TGTGCCAGCAGTTTAGAGTGGACAGGGCGCAATCAGCCCCAGCATTTT.

The chain has TRBV7-2 and TRBJ2-1; 7 bases are shared with TRBD1. V lost 2 bases to trimming and J lost 6 bases; unmatched junction nucleotides: 7. Germline V gene sequence: CDR1 SGHTA, CDR2 FQGNSA. The CDR3 runs 15 residues. For the CDR3, the DNA is TGTGCCAGCAGCTTACAGGGGGACCTAATCAATGAGCAGTTCTTC. It is translated as CASSLQGDLINEQFF. The full variable domain, with the rest looked up from reference TRBV7-2 and TRBJ2-1, is GAGVSQSPSNKVTEKGKDVELRCDPISGHTALYWYRQSLGQGLEFLIYFQGNSAPDKSGLPSDRFSAERTGGSVSTLTIQRTQQEDSAVYLCASSLQGDLINEQFFGPGTRLTVL.

V and J are TRBV9 and TRBJ1-2; 9 bases are a match to TRBD1. With V trimmed by 0 bases and J by 0 bases, 6 bases remained unmatched. CDR1 and CDR2 from the germline V gene are SGDLS and YYNGEE. The CDR3 loop spans 17 amino acids. DNA for the CDR3: TGTGCCAGCAGCGTAGGGGGGACAGGGCTAACTAACTATGGCTACACCTTC. It is translated as CASSVGGTGLTNYGYTF.

V usage is TRBV5-4 and J usage is TRBJ1-1; no reliable D call. CDR1 SGHNT and CDR2 YYREEE come from the germline V gene (reference sequence). The germline V and J ends were trimmed by 1 base and 4 bases, with 11 bases remaining between them. The CDR3 totals 14 residues. CDR3 region: CASSLWHRSTEAFF. CDR3 sequence (DNA): TGTGCCAGCAGCTTGTGGCACCGGAGCACTGAAGCTTTCTTT. The variable domain in full, completed from reference TRBV5-4 and TRBJ1-1, reads ETGVTQSPTHLIKTRGQQVTLRCSSQSGHNTVSWYQQALGQGPQFIFQYYREEENGRGNFPPRFSGLQFPNYSSELNVNALELDDSALYLCASSLWHRSTEAFFGQGTRLTVV.

The J gene is TRBJ2-3, the V gene TRBV29-1; 8 bases are a match to TRBD2. V was pared by 7 bases and J by 2 bases, with 11 bases of the junction left unmatched. Germline V lookup: CDR1 SQVTM, CDR2 ANQGSEA. This CDR3 spans 15 amino acids. CDR3 DNA: TGCAGCGGCACACCGGGACTAGGGATCACAGATACGCAGTATTTT. This codes for CSGTPGLGITDTQYF.

The V and J genes are TRBV10-3 and TRBJ1-1, with 9 bases lining up with TRBD1. V lost 9 bases to trimming and J lost 5 bases; unmatched junction nucleotides: 7. Germline-derived CDR1 and CDR2 are ENHRY and SYGVKD. The CDR3 consists of 13 residues. The CDR3 sequence is CAIRTGEGTEAFF. The CDR3 coding sequence is TGTGCCATTCGGACAGGGGAGGGGACTGAAGCTTTCTTT.

The chain carries TRBV2 and TRBJ1-1, with D unresolved. The V gene lost 1 base and the J gene lost 1 base, with 4 bases spanning the gap. The CDR3 has 13 residues. The germline gives CDR1 SNHLY, CDR2 FYNNEI. CDR3 region: CASSEDTNTEAFF. DNA of the CDR3: TGTGCCAGCAGTGAAGACACGAACACTGAAGCTTTCTTT.

J is TRBJ2-5 and V is TRBV4-3; a weak D match, TRBD2 (5 bases). Germline CDR1 and CDR2: LGHNA and YSLEER. The CDR3 contains 18 residues. The ends were cut back, 0 bases at V and 5 bases at J, with 22 bases in the middle. In DNA, the CDR3 is TGCGCCAGCAGCCAAGATCGTTTGAAGGGCGGGCTAGTGGAGACCCAGTACTTC. Translated, it gives CASSQDRLKGGLVETQYF.

This clone was found once. The chain links TRBV5-8 to TRBJ2-7; D may be TRBD1 (6 bases). The CDR3 sequence is 13 residues long. With 3 bases removed from V and 4 bases from J, the gap between germline ends came to 11 bases. Germline CDR1 reads SGHTS; CDR2 reads YDEGEE. CDR3 DNA: TGTGCCAGCAGCTCACAGGGATTATACGAGCAGTACGTC. As protein: CASSSQGLYEQYV.

The chain uses TRBV9 and TRBJ2-2; D is uncertain. Trimming left V 0 bases short and J 6 bases short, with 15 bases between. The V gene's germline CDR1 is SGDLS and CDR2 YYNGEE. The CDR3 totals 16 residues. CDR3 in DNA: TGTGCCAGCAGCGTAGAGGGTAACAGTTTTGCCGGGGAGCTGTTTTTT. As protein: CASSVEGNSFAGELFF.

The chain carries TRBV29-1 and TRBJ1-5, with a possible D match to TRBD1 (5 bases). Trimming cost V 6 bases and J 5 bases, with 14 bases left between them. There are 13 residues in the CDR3. From germline, CDR1 is SQVTM and CDR2 ANQGSEA. This chain's CDR3 is CSVAGTLDQPQHF. The DNA for the CDR3 is TGCAGCGTCGCCGGGACGCTGGATCAGCCCCAGCATTTT.

A single count supports this clone. The chain joins TRBV18 to TRBJ1-5; 10 bases fit TRBD1. The V and J ends lost 6 bases and 5 bases, in that order; junction bases with no gene match: 7. Germline CDR1 KGHSH, CDR2 LQKENI. The CDR3 is 15 amino acids. In DNA form, the CDR3 reads TGTGCCAGCTCCTTCGGACAGGGGGGAGATCAGCCCCAGCATTTT. It encodes CASSFGQGGDQPQHF.

This chain connects TRBV12-3 or TRBV12-4 to TRBJ1-5, with no clear D. The CDR3 is 11 residues long. Trimming removed 1 base at V and 12 bases at J, with 7 bases between. The CDR3 nucleotides are TGTGCCAGCAGTTTAGGAGTTGACCAGCATTTT. It is translated as CASSLGVDQHF.

The V and J genes are TRBV10-3 and TRBJ2-1; TRBD2 might be the D (6 bases). Germline assignment: CDR1 ENHRY and CDR2 SYGVKD. V was shortened by 0 bases and J by 3 bases, with 12 bases between the two germline ends. This CDR3 spans 16 amino acids. This chain's CDR3 is CAISESPGDLYNEQFF. CDR3 DNA sequence: TGTGCCATCAGTGAGTCCCCGGGAGACCTCTACAATGAGCAGTTCTTC.

The rearrangement links TRBV19 to TRBJ1-2; D call uncertain. Trimming removed 6 bases at V and 0 bases at J, with 17 bases between. CDR1 is LNHDA and CDR2 is SQIVND in the germline V gene (reference sequence). The CDR3 has 16 residues. The CDR3 DNA is TGTGCCAGTAGCCCGTTTGAGTGGGCCACTAACTATGGCTACACCTTC. This gives the protein CASSPFEWATNYGYTF. Full variable domain (outside the CDR3, taken from reference TRBV19 and TRBJ1-2): DGGITQSPKYLFRKEGQNVTLSCEQNLNHDAMYWYRQDPGQGLRLIYYSQIVNDFQKGDIAEGYSVSREKKESFPLTVTSAQKNPTAFYLCASSPFEWATNYGYTFGSGTRLTVV.

The chain employs TRBV7-2 and TRBJ2-7; D uncertain. This CDR3 is 14 amino acids long. CDR1 is SGHTA and CDR2 is FQGNSA in the germline V gene. With 6 bases removed from V and 5 bases from J, the gap between germline ends came to 17 bases. The CDR3: CASRPMELSHEQYV. In DNA form, the CDR3 reads TGTGCCAGCAGACCAATGGAACTATCCCACGAGCAGTACGTC.

The chain is built from TRBV28 and TRBJ1-1; the D is unclear. V gave up 3 bases and J gave up 5 bases, with 13 bases separating them. The CDR3 covers 14 residues. Germline values: CDR1 MDHEN, CDR2 SYDVKM. The CDR3 bases are TGTGCCAGCAGTTTGTGGCGAGCGGGGACTGAAGCTTTCTTT. Amino acid sequence: CASSLWRAGTEAFF.

The chain couples TRBV7-9 to TRBJ1-2, with TRBD1 as a possible D gene (5 bases). The CDR3 is made up of 15 amino acids. V lost 2 bases and J lost 4, with 14 bases in between. The germline CDR1 and CDR2 sequences are SEHNR and FQNEAQ (reference sequence). The CDR3 reads CASSLTGGGAYGYTF. The DNA of the CDR3 is TGTGCCAGCAGCTTAACGGGGGGAGGGGCCTATGGCTACACCTTC.

The chain joins TRBV6-5 to TRBJ1-3; no reliable D call. CDR1 MNHEY and CDR2 SVGAGI come from the germline V gene. CDR3 size: 13 residues. Trimming left V 6 bases short and J 4 bases short, with 10 bases between. This CDR3 reads CASSFASGNTIYF. In nucleotides, the CDR3 is TGTGCCAGCAGCTTTGCTTCCGGAAACACCATATATTTT.

V and J are TRBV5-6 and TRBJ2-7; D gene uncertain. With 4 bases removed from V and 5 bases from J, the gap between germline ends came to 16 bases. The CDR3 has 14 amino acids. In germline, CDR1 is SGHDT, CDR2 YYEEEE. CDR3 in amino acids: CASSDGVPIDEQYF. CDR3 DNA: TGTGCCAGCAGCGATGGAGTTCCAATAGACGAGCAGTACTTC.

V usage is TRBV3-1 (or the pseudogene TRBV3-2) and J usage is TRBJ2-1; 7 bases match TRBD1. Germline values: CDR1 LGHDT, CDR2 YNNKEL (reference sequence). CDR3 size: 17 residues. V lost 0 bases and J lost 1; bases outside the gene matches: 6. CDR3 in amino acids: CASSQDRQGPSYNEQFF. In DNA, the CDR3 is TGTGCCAGCAGCCAAGATAGACAGGGACCTTCCTACAATGAGCAGTTCTTC.

The chain has TRBV5-1 and TRBJ1-5; unclear D gene. CDR1 SGHRS and CDR2 YFSETQ come from the germline V gene. Trimming cost V 1 base and J 0 bases, with 11 bases left between them. This CDR3 is built from 16 residues. In DNA form, the CDR3 reads TGCGCCAGCAGCTTGCTCGGGCCGGATAGCAATCAGCCCCAGCATTTT. Its translation is CASSLLGPDSNQPQHF. The full variable domain, with the rest looked up from reference TRBV5-1 and TRBJ1-5, is KAGVTQTPRYLIKTRGQQVTLSCSPISGHRSVSWYQQTPGQGLQFLFEYFSETQRNKGNFPGRFSGRQFSNSRSEMNVSTLELGDSALYLCASSLLGPDSNQPQHFGDGTRLSIL.

The chain links TRBV7-3 to TRBJ2-3; D uncertain. Trimming removed 0 bases at V and 6 bases at J, with 13 bases between. The length of the CDR3 is 15 residues. Germline V CDR1 and CDR2: SGHTA, FQGTGA. The CDR3 reads CASSLTLAEGDTQYF. The CDR3 DNA follows: TGTGCCAGCAGCTTAACTTTGGCCGAAGGGGATACGCAGTATTTT. Full variable domain (missing parts from reference TRBV7-3 and TRBJ2-3): GAGVSQTPSNKVTEKGKYVELRCDPISGHTALYWYRQSLGQGPEFLIYFQGTGAADDSGLPNDRFFAVRPEGSVSTLKIQRTERGDSAVYLCASSLTLAEGDTQYFGPGTRLTVL.

V usage is TRBV9 and J usage is TRBJ1-1, with D tentatively TRBD1 (6 bases). The CDR3 runs 16 residues. Germline V gene lookup returns CDR1 SGDLS and CDR2 YYNGEE. Trimming stripped 2 bases from V and 5 bases from J, with 19 bases between. As DNA, the CDR3 is TGTGCCAGCAGCGTCGCGGGGGTGGGGGCGCAGACTGAAGCTTTCTTT. This translates into CASSVAGVGAQTEAFF.